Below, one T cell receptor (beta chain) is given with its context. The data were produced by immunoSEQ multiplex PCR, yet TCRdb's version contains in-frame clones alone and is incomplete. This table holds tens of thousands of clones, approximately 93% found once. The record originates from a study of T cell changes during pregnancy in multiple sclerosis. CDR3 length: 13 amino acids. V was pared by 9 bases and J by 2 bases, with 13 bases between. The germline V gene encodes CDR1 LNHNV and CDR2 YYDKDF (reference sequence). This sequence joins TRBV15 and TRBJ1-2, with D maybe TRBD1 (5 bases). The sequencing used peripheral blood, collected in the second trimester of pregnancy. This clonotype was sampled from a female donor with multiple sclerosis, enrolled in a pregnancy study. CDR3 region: CATEDRGNYGYTF. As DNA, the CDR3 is TGTGCCACAGAGGACCGGGGGAACTATGGCTACACCTTC.